There are many counts of the clone carrying this TCR beta chain. From the 5' RACE reads, TCRdb called clonotypes with MiXCR, one entry per CDR3 protein. Here the sample spans around 40,000 distinct CDR3 sequences, approximately 6.1% being singletons. Germline lookup yields CDR1 SGHVS and CDR2 FQNEAQ. The CDR3 runs to 13 residues. V lost 1 base, J lost 13 bases, and 15 bases lay in between. This specimen belongs to a study of early T cells in non-severe SARS-CoV-2 infection. The TCR originated in an adult who was a healthcare worker with PCR-confirmed SARS-CoV-2 infection or an uninfected control (not recorded which). The sample was whole blood. The V call is TRBV7-8, the J call TRBJ2-3; D perhaps matches TRBD1 (6 bases). CDR3 protein: CASSLVSLQGKYF. CDR3 coding DNA: TGTGCCAGCAGCTTAGTTTCTTTACAGGGAAAGTATTTT. Supplemented by reference TRBV7-8 and TRBJ2-3, the full variable domain reads GAGVSQSPRYKVAKRGQDVALRCDPISGHVSLFWYQQALGQGPEFLTYFQNEAQLDKSGLPSDRFFAERPEGSVSTLKIQRTQQEDSAVYLCASSLVSLQGKYFGPGTRLTVL.